Sequencing of this T cell receptor (beta chain) was carried out in a study of T cell repertoires in cytomegalovirus infection. TCRdb processed the reads anew with MiXCR; each CDR3 protein has one entry. The sample includes hundreds of thousands of distinct CDR3 sequences, 15% to 20% of them seen just once. Germline V gives CDR1 MNHNS, CDR2 SASEGT. Trimming took 6 bases from V and 6 from J, leaving 21 bases between them. There are 17 residues in the CDR3. This clonotype was seen repeatedly, ten times or more. The J gene is TRBJ1-6, the V gene TRBV6-1, with no clear D. This receptor was taken from a human donor in good health (CMV status not recorded). Some clones in this sample may be carry-over from other donors' samples. What was sequenced was PBMCs. CDR3: CASSPQTGRLFNSPLHF. CDR3 coding DNA: TGTGCCAGCAGCCCACAGACCGGACGCTTATTTAATTCACCCCTCCACTTT.